This T cell receptor beta chain was sequenced for a study of cytomegalovirus exposure and HLA in healthy donors. Points from the study as a whole: When presence/absence was analysed, sequencing depth was taken to be roughly uniform across donors. In a later analysis, V- and J-gene trimming of beta chains associated with a DCLRE1C missense variant, replicated independently. CMV serostatus was the only immune exposure information that was available.

It was with 60 Vbeta and 13 Jbeta primers that the PCR ran. Some clones are missing from TCRdb's copy, which holds only in-frame ones; the method was immunoSEQ multiplex PCR. The data show about 100,000 clones, 81% seen once. This clone was seen once. The target antigen is unknown. Sequencing was carried out using PBMCs. This clonotype was sampled from a man in his forties in good health and CMV-seropositive.

The CDR3 loop reads CASRDSNSPLHF. DNA of the CDR3: TGTGCCAGCAGAGACAGTAATTCACCCCTCCACTTT. V usage is TRBV6-1 and J usage is TRBJ1-6, with D possibly TRBD1 on 5 matching bases. Germline CDR1 reads MNHNS; CDR2 reads SASEGT. The ends were cut back, 6 bases at V and 6 bases at J, with 6 bases in the middle. The CDR3 is made up of 12 amino acids.